The following is a TCR beta chain sequence with its context. Here immunoSEQ multiplex PCR was the method, and the copy in TCRdb shows in-frame clones only, minus some. The sample has some 220,000 clones; 80% are singletons. These data come from a study of blood T cell repertoires in COVID-19. Overall study: Sources were T cells, B-cell-depleted T cells, or PBMCs; the material itself was cDNA or gDNA.

V was trimmed by 6 bases and J by 7 bases, leaving 7 bases between them. The CDR3 contains 12 residues. The germline gives CDR1 MDHEN, CDR2 SYDVKM. V gene TRBV28 combines with J gene TRBJ1-6; D unclear. The TCR comes from a human donor in a cohort sampled during active COVID-19. Material: peripheral blood. The CDR3 region has the DNA TGTGCCAGCAGGCTATTCAATTCACCCCTCCACTTT. It is translated as CASRLFNSPLHF.